This entry concerns a single TCR beta chain. These data belong to a study of blood T cell repertoires in COVID-19. Sequencing used immunoSEQ multiplex PCR; TCRdb keeps in-frame clones, though not all of them. Here the sample spans 350,000 to 400,000 clones, 91% being singletons. The source of this sequence is a woman aged 40-49 years who had been exposed to COVID-19. The material sequenced was PBMCs or T cells enriched from blood (not recorded which).

CDR3 DNA: TGTGCCAGCAGTTCCCAGGGGGGATACAATGAGCAGTTCTTC. Its translation: CASSSQGGYNEQFF. J is TRBJ2-1 and V is TRBV2, with a weak D call TRBD1 (7 bases). The germline V gene encodes CDR1 SNHLY and CDR2 FYNNEI. V shed 5 bases and J shed 4 bases, with 12 bases lying between them. The CDR3 sequence is 14 residues long.